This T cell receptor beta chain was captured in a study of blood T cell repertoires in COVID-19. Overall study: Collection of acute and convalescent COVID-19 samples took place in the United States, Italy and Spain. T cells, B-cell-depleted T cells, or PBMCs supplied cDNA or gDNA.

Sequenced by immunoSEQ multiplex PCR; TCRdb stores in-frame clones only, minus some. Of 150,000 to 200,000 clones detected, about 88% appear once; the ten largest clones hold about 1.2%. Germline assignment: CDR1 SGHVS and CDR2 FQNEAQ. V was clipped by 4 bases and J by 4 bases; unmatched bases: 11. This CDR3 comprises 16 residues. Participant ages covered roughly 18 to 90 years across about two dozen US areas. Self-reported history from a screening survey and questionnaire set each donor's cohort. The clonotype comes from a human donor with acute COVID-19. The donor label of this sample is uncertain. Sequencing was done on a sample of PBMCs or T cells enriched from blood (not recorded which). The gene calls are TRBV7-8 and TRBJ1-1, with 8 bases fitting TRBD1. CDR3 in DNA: TGTGCCAGCAGCTCATACCCAGGACAGGGAGGCACTGAAGCTTTCTTT. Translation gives CASSSYPGQGGTEAFF.